The next 15 T cell receptor beta chains were all read from a single sample in a study of T cell changes during pregnancy in multiple sclerosis. TCRdb's copy holds only in-frame clones and misses some; the assay was immunoSEQ multiplex PCR. In the table there are some 59,000 clones, about nine tenths of which are singletons. The sequencing used peripheral blood, collected in the second trimester of pregnancy. The receptors stem from a female donor with multiple sclerosis, enrolled in a pregnancy study.

J is TRBJ2-1 and V is TRBV5-1; 7 nucleotides agree with TRBD2. The V and J ends lost 4 bases and 8 bases, in that order; junction bases with no gene match: 6. The CDR3 loop spans 13 amino acids. The germline V gene encodes CDR1 SGHRS and CDR2 YFSETQ. The CDR3 reads CASSIRAGYEQFF. In DNA, the CDR3 is TGCGCCAGCAGCATAAGAGCGGGGTATGAGCAGTTCTTC.

V and J are TRBV6-1 and TRBJ1-5, with a tentative D call TRBD1 (6 bases). Germline V gene data show CDR1 as MNHNS and CDR2 as SASEGT. Deletions cut 9 bases from V and 3 bases from J, with 18 bases between. The CDR3 sequence is 15 residues long. The CDR3 is CASHRERSSNQPQHF. CDR3 bases: TGTGCCAGTCACAGGGAGAGGTCCTCCAATCAGCCCCAGCATTTT.

The V call is TRBV28, the J call TRBJ2-2; the D gene is possibly TRBD2 (8 bases). This CDR3 is 19 amino acids long. Germline lookup yields CDR1 MDHEN and CDR2 SYDVKM. V lost 3 bases, J lost 6 bases, and 26 bases lay in between. The CDR3, as DNA: TGTGCCAGCAGTTTTGCCCGGGACAGACCCGGGACTAGGGCCGGGGAGCTGTTTTTT. Protein product: CASSFARDRPGTRAGELFF.

There are a few counts of this clone. The chain employs TRBV11-2 and TRBJ1-2; D remains ambiguous. Looked up from germline, CDR1 is SGHAT and CDR2 is FQNNGV. This CDR3 is 14 amino acids long. V dropped 1 base and J dropped 8 bases, with 14 bases sitting between them. The DNA of the CDR3 is TGTGCCAGCAGCTTAGTCAGGCTTTATGCGGGCTACACCTTC. This sequence encodes CASSLVRLYAGYTF.

The genes are TRBV19 and TRBJ1-2; 7 positions agree with TRBD1. V was clipped by 4 bases and J by 4 bases; unmatched bases: 6. From germline, CDR1 is LNHDA and CDR2 SQIVND (reference sequence). The CDR3 is made up of 14 amino acids. CDR3 amino acids: CASSTLGQLYGYTF. The CDR3, as DNA: TGTGCCAGTAGTACCTTGGGACAGCTCTATGGCTACACCTTC.

The J gene is TRBJ2-1, the V gene TRBV19, with 8 bases fitting TRBD2. The CDR3 runs to 16 residues. Germline CDR1 LNHDA, CDR2 SQIVND (reference sequence). V shed 6 bases and J 4 bases; nucleotides not matched to a gene: 11. CDR3 sequence reads: CASSNTGRGGYNEQFF. Here the CDR3 DNA reads TGTGCCAGTAGCAACACGGGTCGCGGGGGGTACAATGAGCAGTTCTTC. The variable domain in full, completed from reference TRBV19 and TRBJ2-1, reads DGGITQSPKYLFRKEGQNVTLSCEQNLNHDAMYWYRQDPGQGLRLIYYSQIVNDFQKGDIAEGYSVSREKKESFPLTVTSAQKNPTAFYLCASSNTGRGGYNEQFFGPGTRLTVL.

This chain connects TRBV6-5 to TRBJ1-1; D not resolved. Germline CDR1 is MNHEY and CDR2 is SVGAGI. V was cut by 4 bases and J by 6 bases, with 12 bases left in between. The CDR3 is made up of 13 amino acids. In DNA, the CDR3 is TGTGCCAGCAGTTCCCAGGTCGTCTCTGAAGCTTTCTTT. Its translation: CASSSQVVSEAFF.

This clone was counted once. This chain uses TRBV19 with TRBJ1-2; maybe TRBD1 (5 bases). V was pared by 10 bases and J by 2 bases, with 20 bases between. CDR1 is LNHDA and CDR2 is SQIVND in the germline V gene (reference sequence). CDR3 length: 15 residues. The CDR3 DNA sequence: TGTGCCACGGGATTCGGGGGGTCCCGAAACTATGGCTACACCTTC. Translating gives CATGFGGSRNYGYTF.

The V and J genes are TRBV29-1 and TRBJ2-3, with 15 bases matching TRBD2. From germline, CDR1 is SQVTM and CDR2 ANQGSEA. The CDR3 contains 18 residues. The V segment lost 6 bases and the J segment 6 bases; nucleotides outside the gene matches: 16. The CDR3: CSVIGRSGLAGGVDTQYF. CDR3 DNA sequence: TGCAGCGTCATCGGGAGATCGGGACTAGCGGGGGGTGTGGATACGCAGTATTTT.

This sequence joins TRBV5-1 and TRBJ2-1, with 8 bases lining up with TRBD1. Germline CDR1 and CDR2: SGHRS and YFSETQ. The V gene end was trimmed by 7 bases and the J gene end by 4 bases; junction bases not matched to a gene: 13. The length of the CDR3 is 16 residues. DNA of the CDR3: TGCGCCAGCTCGAGAACGACAGGGGTAAAGTACAATGAGCAGTTCTTC. Its translation: CASSRTTGVKYNEQFF.

This chain uses TRBV5-1 with TRBJ1-1, with TRBD1 matching over 7 bases. This CDR3 region has 14 residues. V was pared by 2 bases and J by 2 bases, with 3 bases of the junction left unmatched. Germline CDR1 is SGHRS and CDR2 is YFSETQ. The CDR3 bases are TGCGCCAGCAGCTTAACAGGGGTTAACACTGAAGCTTTCTTT. Amino acid sequence: CASSLTGVNTEAFF.

To note about this clone: This specimen includes other DNA sequences encoding the same CDR3. J is TRBJ1-2 and V is TRBV4-3; maybe TRBD1 (5 bases). V lost 1 base and J 6 bases, leaving 18 bases between the germline ends. CDR1 and CDR2 from the germline V gene are LGHNA and YSLEER. The CDR3 is made up of 16 amino acids. The CDR3 DNA reads as TGCGCCAGCAGCCAAGCCCAGGGCAGGGTTGTCCATGGCTACACCTTC. It translates to CASSQAQGRVVHGYTF.

The chain recombines TRBV5-4 with TRBJ2-3, with D maybe TRBD2 (5 bases). Between the trimmed V and J ends, which lost 4 bases and 1 base, there was a span of 10 bases. There are 14 residues in the CDR3. Germline-derived CDR1 and CDR2 are SGHNT and YYREEE (reference sequence). The CDR3 region is CASSPEVGTDTQYF. The CDR3 DNA is TGTGCCAGCAGCCCGGAGGTGGGCACAGATACGCAGTATTTT.

V usage is TRBV27 and J usage is TRBJ1-1; D perhaps matches TRBD1 (5 bases). Trimming left V 7 bases short and J 4 bases short, with 13 bases between. The CDR3 covers 13 residues. Germline V gives CDR1 MNHEY, CDR2 SMNVEV (reference sequence). The CDR3 DNA reads as TGTGCCAGCAATCGGGGGGAGGGCACTGAAGCTTTCTTT. Amino acids: CASNRGEGTEAFF.

The chain couples TRBV28 to TRBJ2-7; no clear D gene. The CDR3 has 16 residues. CDR1 and CDR2 from the germline V gene are MDHEN and SYDVKM. V gave up 5 bases and J gave up 3 bases, with 20 bases separating them. The CDR3 DNA reads as TGTGCCAGCAGTCCGGTTGGCGGCAGCACGGGCTACGAGCAGTACTTC. This sequence encodes CASSPVGGSTGYEQYF.